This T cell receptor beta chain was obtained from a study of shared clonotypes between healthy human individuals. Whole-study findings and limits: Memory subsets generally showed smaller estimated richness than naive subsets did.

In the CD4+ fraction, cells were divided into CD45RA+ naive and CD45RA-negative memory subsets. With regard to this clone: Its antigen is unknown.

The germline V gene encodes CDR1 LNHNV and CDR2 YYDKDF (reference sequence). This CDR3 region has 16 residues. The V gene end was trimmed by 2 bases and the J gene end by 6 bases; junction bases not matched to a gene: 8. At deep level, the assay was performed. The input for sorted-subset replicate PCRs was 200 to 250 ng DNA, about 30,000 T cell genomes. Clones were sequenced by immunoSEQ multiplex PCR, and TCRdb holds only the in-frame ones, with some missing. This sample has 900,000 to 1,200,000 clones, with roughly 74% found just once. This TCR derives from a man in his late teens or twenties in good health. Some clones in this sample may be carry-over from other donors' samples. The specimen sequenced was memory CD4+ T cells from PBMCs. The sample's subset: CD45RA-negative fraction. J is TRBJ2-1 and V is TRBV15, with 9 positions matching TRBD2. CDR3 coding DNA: TGTGCCACCAGCAGACGCCCTAGCGGGACGGGCAATGAGCAGTTCTTC. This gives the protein CATSRRPSGTGNEQFF.